One and the same sample provided the 21 T cell receptor beta chains below, sequenced in a study of OX40 agonist ivuxolimab in advanced cancers. Assay used: immunoSEQ multiplex PCR; TCRdb lists only in-frame clones, some missing. Here the sample spans fewer than 70,000 clones, over 65% being singletons. The sequencing here drew on CD4+ or CD8+ T cells sorted from blood, taken in a trial of the OX40 agonist ivuxolimab. These receptors were obtained from an adult with an advanced solid tumor such as melanoma, head and neck, liver or kidney cancer.

This clone was seen only once. The V call is TRBV5-6, the J call TRBJ2-3; unclear D gene. Trimming shortened V by 1 base and J by 1 base, and 4 bases separated the two germline ends. Germline values: CDR1 SGHDT, CDR2 YYEEEE. This CDR3 region has 13 residues. CDR3 coding DNA: TGTGCCAGCAGCTTGTGGGGCACAGATACGCAGTATTTT. This encodes CASSLWGTDTQYF. Drawing the rest from reference TRBV5-6 and TRBJ2-3, the complete variable domain is DAGVTQSPTHLIKTRGQQVTLRCSPKSGHDTVSWYQQALGQGPQFIFQYYEEEERQRGNFPDRFSGHQFPNYSSELNVNALLLGDSALYLCASSLWGTDTQYFGPGTRLTVL.

The J gene is TRBJ2-7, the V gene TRBV6-1, with TRBD1 matching over 7 bases. CDR3 size: 15 residues. V dropped 1 base and J dropped 5; count of bases not matched to a gene: 8. Per germline, CDR1 MNHNS and CDR2 SASEGT. The CDR3: CASSEGSGGRDEQYF. The CDR3 DNA sequence: TGTGCCAGCAGTGAAGGGTCAGGGGGACGGGACGAGCAGTACTTC.

The CDR3 DNA follows: TGTGCTAGTGGTCCGTCGGGGGGACAAGAGACCCAGTACTTC. Protein: CASGPSGGQETQYF. The chain links TRBV12-5 to TRBJ2-5; 7 bases are a match to TRBD2. V shed 5 bases, J shed 2 bases, and the junction held 5 bases outside the gene matches. From germline, CDR1 is LGHNT and CDR2 FRNRAP. The CDR3 totals 14 residues.

The chain carries TRBV5-8 and TRBJ2-2; 12 nucleotides agree with TRBD2. J gave up 0 bases and V 1 base, and 4 bases lay outside the gene matches. The CDR3 length is 18 residues. Germline loops: CDR1 SGHTS, CDR2 YDEGEE. The CDR3 nucleotides read TGTGCCAGCAGCTTGTCACTAGCGGGAGGCGCGAACACCGGGGAGCTGTTTTTT. Translation gives CASSLSLAGGANTGELFF. The variable domain in full, with the rest retrieved from reference TRBV5-8 and TRBJ2-2, is EAGVTQSPTHLIKTRGQQATLRCSPISGHTSVYWYQQALGLGLQFLLWYDEGEERNRGNFPPRFSGRQFPNYSSELNVNALELEDSALYLCASSLSLAGGANTGELFFGEGSRLTVL.

The rearrangement joins TRBV30 to TRBJ2-2; D may match TRBD1 or TRBD2 (5 bases each). Trimming shortened V by 1 base and J by 2 bases, and 11 bases separated the two germline ends. The CDR3 extends over 15 amino acids. Germline lookup yields CDR1 GTSNPN and CDR2 SVGIG (reference sequence). CDR3 sequence (DNA): TGTGCCTGGAGTGCACTCGGGGCTAACACCGGGGAGCTGTTTTTT. This encodes CAWSALGANTGELFF.

This chain uses TRBV11-3 with TRBJ2-5, with TRBD2 matching over 8 bases. V gave up 1 base and J gave up 1 base; unmatched junction bases: 2. CDR1 is SGHNT and CDR2 is YENEEA in the germline V gene. CDR3 length: 15 amino acids. The CDR3 nucleotides read TGTGCCAGCAGCTTAGGGCTAGCGGGCCAAGAGACCCAGTACTTC. It specifies CASSLGLAGQETQYF.

The rearrangement joins TRBV9 to TRBJ2-3, with 7 bases that match TRBD2. The V segment lost 6 bases and the J segment 0 bases; nucleotides outside the gene matches: 4. From germline, CDR1 is SGDLS and CDR2 YYNGEE. The CDR3 totals 14 residues. CDR3 region: CASNAGESTDTQYF. CDR3 in DNA: TGTGCCAGCAACGCGGGGGAGAGCACAGATACGCAGTATTTT. Filled out from reference TRBV9 and TRBJ2-3, the complete variable domain reads DSGVTQTPKHLITATGQRVTLRCSPRSGDLSVYWYQQSLDQGLQFLIQYYNGEERAKGNILERFSAQQFPDLHSELNLSSLELGDSALYFCASNAGESTDTQYFGPGTRLTVL.

The chain carries TRBV6-1 and TRBJ1-2; D remains unclear. Between the trimmed V and J ends, which lost 6 bases and 1 base, there was a span of 3 bases. In germline, CDR1 is MNHNS, CDR2 SASEGT. This CDR3 has 11 amino acids. The CDR3 DNA reads as TGTGCCAGCAGCGATAACTATGGCTACACCTTC. Protein: CASSDNYGYTF.

In this sample, this clone turned up a few times. The genes are TRBV2 and TRBJ2-3; 10 bases line up with TRBD1. CDR3 length equals 15 residues. Trimming cost V 9 bases and J 6 bases; bases outside gene matches: 12. CDR1 is SNHLY, CDR2 FYNNEI, per germline. The CDR3 reads CARGPGQGTADTQYF. As DNA, the CDR3 is TGTGCCAGGGGGCCGGGACAGGGGACCGCGGATACGCAGTATTTT. Full variable domain (remainder filled in from reference TRBV2 and TRBJ2-3): EPEVTQTPSHQVTQMGQEVILRCVPISNHLYFYWYRQILGQKVEFLVSFYNNEISEKSEIFDDQFSVERPDGSNFTLKIRSTKLEDSAMYFCARGPGQGTADTQYFGPGTRLTVL.

The V gene is TRBV6-4, the J gene TRBJ2-7; the D gene is possibly TRBD2 (5 bases). Trimming removed 0 bases at V and 7 bases at J, with 13 bases between. CDR3 length: 14 residues. Germline V gives CDR1 MRHNA, CDR2 SNTAGT. CDR3 region: CASSDSKRFGEQYF. CDR3 DNA: TGTGCCAGCAGTGACTCGAAGCGGTTTGGTGAGCAGTACTTC.

The table lists this clone with a count of one. V usage is TRBV15 and J usage is TRBJ1-6; D not resolved. Germline V gene lookup returns CDR1 LNHNV and CDR2 YYDKDF (reference sequence). The CDR3 loop spans 12 amino acids. Trimming pared 3 bases from V and 3 bases from J, leaving 0 bases between. CDR3 bases: TGTGCCACCAGCAGCTATAATTCACCCCTCCACTTT. Protein: CATSSYNSPLHF.

The V gene is TRBV6-5, the J gene TRBJ1-6; D remains ambiguous. V lost 2 bases, J lost 10 bases, and 12 bases lay in between. Per germline, CDR1 MNHEY and CDR2 SVGAGI. This CDR3 spans 14 amino acids. CDR3 region: CASSYGENRSPLHF. The DNA for the CDR3 is TGTGCCAGCAGTTACGGGGAAAATCGGTCACCCCTCCACTTT.

The V gene is TRBV6-5, the J gene TRBJ2-7; 9 nucleotides align to TRBD1. This CDR3 is 15 amino acids long. V lost 3 bases and J lost 1; bases outside the gene matches: 4. CDR1 and CDR2 from the germline V gene are MNHEY and SVGAGI. CDR3 in amino acids: CASSYGQGSSYEQYF. The CDR3 DNA follows: TGTGCCAGCAGTTATGGACAGGGGTCGTCCTACGAGCAGTACTTC.

V is TRBV27 and J is TRBJ1-2, with D possibly matching TRBD1 (5 bases). Germline assignment: CDR1 MNHEY and CDR2 SMNVEV (reference sequence). This CDR3 is built from 15 residues. The V and J ends lost 4 bases and 8 bases respectively, with 20 bases between them. The CDR3 loop reads CASSSHSIRGGGYTF. Here the CDR3 DNA reads TGTGCCAGCAGTTCCCATTCGATCCGGGGCGGGGGCTACACCTTC.

The chain is built from TRBV2 and TRBJ2-5, with 8 bases lining up with TRBD1. CDR1 and CDR2 from the germline V gene are SNHLY and FYNNEI. Trimming removed 6 bases from V and 3 bases from J; junction bases left unmatched: 3. The CDR3 contains 13 residues. The CDR3: CASRGTGEETQYF. The CDR3 DNA reads as TGTGCCAGCAGGGGGACAGGAGAAGAGACCCAGTACTTC.

This clone was seen a few times. The V call is TRBV19, the J call TRBJ2-4; 11 nucleotides agree with TRBD1. Germline assignment: CDR1 LNHDA and CDR2 SQIVND (reference sequence). This CDR3 contains 20 residues. V shed 7 bases, J shed 9 bases, and the junction held 26 bases outside the gene matches. The CDR3: CASTTTSRAGTGGGYGIQYF. In DNA form, the CDR3 reads TGTGCCAGTACCACCACCTCGCGGGCCGGGACAGGGGGTGGGTATGGCATTCAGTACTTC.

The chain links TRBV20-1 to TRBJ1-2; possible D gene TRBD1, 5 bases. Trimming took off 7 bases at V and 1 base at J, with 7 bases between the two ends. CDR1 is DFQATT, CDR2 SNEGSKA, per germline (reference sequence). The CDR3 consists of 11 residues. The DNA for the CDR3 is TGCAGTGTCGGGGGTAACTATGGCTACACCTTC. Translating gives CSVGGNYGYTF.

Only one count was recorded for this clone. The chain couples TRBV18 to TRBJ1-1; tentatively, D is TRBD1 (5 bases). Deletions cut 5 bases from V and 6 bases from J, with 10 bases between. From germline, CDR1 is KGHSH and CDR2 LQKENI. The CDR3 consists of 12 residues. DNA for the CDR3: TGTGCCAGCTCAGCTAGGGGCCCTGAAGCTTTCTTT. Translation: CASSARGPEAFF.

CDR3 DNA sequence: TGTGCCAGCAGCTTGTGGGATCGTGGTAAGCAGTACTTC. Translated: CASSLWDRGKQYF. This rearrangement joins TRBV5-4 to TRBJ2-7, with unresolved D. The CDR3 spans 13 residues. V was cut by 1 base and J by 8 bases, with 13 bases left in between. Germline-derived CDR1 and CDR2 are SGHNT and YYREEE (reference sequence).

This clone was observed a handful of times. This rearrangement joins TRBV7-9 to TRBJ2-2; 8 nucleotides align to TRBD1. Trimming at V came to 1 base and at J to 4 bases, leaving 8 bases not matched to a gene. Germline CDR1 reads SEHNR; CDR2 reads FQNEAQ (reference sequence). The CDR3 totals 17 residues. The CDR3 loop reads CASSLVPGQGFTGELFF. The CDR3 nucleotides read TGTGCCAGCAGCTTAGTTCCCGGACAGGGTTTCACCGGGGAGCTGTTTTTT.

The chain combines TRBV2 with TRBJ1-2; no definite D call. This CDR3 has 13 residues. CDR1 and CDR2 (germline): SNHLY, FYNNEI. Deletions cut 7 bases from V and 2 bases from J, with 11 bases between. CDR3 sequence reads: CASKLRENYGYTF. The DNA for the CDR3 is TGTGCCAGCAAGCTAAGGGAGAACTATGGCTACACCTTC.